A single sample is the source of the 2 T cell receptor beta chains below, sequenced in a study of blood T cell repertoires in COVID-19. Sequenced by immunoSEQ multiplex PCR; TCRdb stores in-frame clones only, minus some. The table includes about 140,000 clones, roughly 80% detected once. Sequenced: peripheral blood. The origin of the receptors is a woman aged 55-69 years with acute or convalescent COVID-19.

This chain joins TRBV25-1 and TRBJ2-3; D call uncertain. The V gene's germline CDR1 is MGHDK and CDR2 SYGVNS. V dropped 7 bases and J dropped 6 bases, with 20 bases sitting between them. The CDR3 is 15 amino acids. The DNA of the CDR3 is TGTGCCAGCATTTTTTGTACACCCGAAACGGATACGCAGTATTTT. It codes for CASIFCTPETDTQYF.

V usage is TRBV11-3 and J usage is TRBJ2-7, with 8 positions matching TRBD2. The CDR3 consists of 17 residues. J was trimmed by 3 bases and V by 2 bases; bases with no gene match: 12. Germline loops: CDR1 SGHNT, CDR2 YENEEA. CDR3: CASSLRGLTGTSYEQYF. DNA of the CDR3: TGTGCCAGCAGCTTACGTGGACTCACCGGGACTAGCTACGAGCAGTACTTC.